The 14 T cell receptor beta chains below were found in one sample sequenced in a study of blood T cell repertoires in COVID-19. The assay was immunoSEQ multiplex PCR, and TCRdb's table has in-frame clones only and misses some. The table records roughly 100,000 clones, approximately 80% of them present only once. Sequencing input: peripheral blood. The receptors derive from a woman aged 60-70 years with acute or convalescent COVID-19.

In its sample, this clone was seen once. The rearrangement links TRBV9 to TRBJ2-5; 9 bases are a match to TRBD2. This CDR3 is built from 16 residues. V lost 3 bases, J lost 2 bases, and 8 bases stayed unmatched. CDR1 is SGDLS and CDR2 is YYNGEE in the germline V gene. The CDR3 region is CASSGGALAGQETQYF. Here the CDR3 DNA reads TGTGCCAGCAGCGGGGGGGCTCTAGCGGGGCAAGAGACCCAGTACTTC.

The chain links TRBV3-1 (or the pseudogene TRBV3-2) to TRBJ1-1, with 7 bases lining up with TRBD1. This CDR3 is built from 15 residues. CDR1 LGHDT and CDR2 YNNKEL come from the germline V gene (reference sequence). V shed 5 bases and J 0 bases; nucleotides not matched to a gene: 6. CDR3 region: CASSKGGSMNTEAFF. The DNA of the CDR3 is TGTGCCAGCAGCAAAGGGGGCTCCATGAACACTGAAGCTTTCTTT.

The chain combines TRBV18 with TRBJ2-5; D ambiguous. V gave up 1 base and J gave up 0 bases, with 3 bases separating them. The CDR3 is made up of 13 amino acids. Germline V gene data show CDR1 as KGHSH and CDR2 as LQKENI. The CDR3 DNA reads TGTGCCAGCTCACCACTAGACCAAGAGACCCAGTACTTC. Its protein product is CASSPLDQETQYF.

CDR3 DNA sequence: TGTGCCATCTCTCCTAACTATGGCTACACCTTC. Residues: CAISPNYGYTF. This sequence joins TRBV10-3 and TRBJ1-2, with no clear D. V lost 8 bases to trimming and J lost 0 bases, with 4 bases between them. The length of the CDR3 is 11 residues. The germline gives CDR1 ENHRY, CDR2 SYGVKD.

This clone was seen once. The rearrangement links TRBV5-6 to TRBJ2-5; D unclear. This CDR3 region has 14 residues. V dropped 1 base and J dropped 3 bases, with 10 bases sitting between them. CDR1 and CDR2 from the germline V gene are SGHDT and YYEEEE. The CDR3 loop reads CASSLFGPEETQYF. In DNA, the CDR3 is TGTGCCAGCAGCTTGTTTGGCCCAGAAGAGACCCAGTACTTC.

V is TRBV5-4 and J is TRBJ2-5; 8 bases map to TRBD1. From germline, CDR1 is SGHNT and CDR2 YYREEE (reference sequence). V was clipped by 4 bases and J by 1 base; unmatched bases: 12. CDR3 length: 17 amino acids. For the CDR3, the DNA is TGTGCCAGCAGCCCTCCCACAGGGGGGAGAGTCCAAGAGACCCAGTACTTC. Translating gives CASSPPTGGRVQETQYF.

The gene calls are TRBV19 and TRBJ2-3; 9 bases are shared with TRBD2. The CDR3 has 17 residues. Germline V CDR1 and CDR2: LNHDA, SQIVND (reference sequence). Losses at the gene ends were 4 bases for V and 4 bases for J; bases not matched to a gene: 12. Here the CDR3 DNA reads TGTGCCAGTAGTACCTGGACTAGCGCCAATGGGGCAGATACGCAGTATTTT. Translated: CASSTWTSANGADTQYF.

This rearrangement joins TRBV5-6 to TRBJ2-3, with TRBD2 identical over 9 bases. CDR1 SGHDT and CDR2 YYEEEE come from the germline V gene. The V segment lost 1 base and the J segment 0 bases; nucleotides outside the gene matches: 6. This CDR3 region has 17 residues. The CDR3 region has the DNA TGTGCCAGCAGCTTGTGGGCTAGCGGGGCTAGCACAGATACGCAGTATTTT. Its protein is CASSLWASGASTDTQYF.

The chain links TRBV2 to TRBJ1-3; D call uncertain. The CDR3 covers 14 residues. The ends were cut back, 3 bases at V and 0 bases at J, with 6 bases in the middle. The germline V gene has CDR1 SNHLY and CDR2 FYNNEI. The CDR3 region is CASSDYVSGNTIYF. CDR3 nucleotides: TGTGCCAGCAGTGATTATGTCTCTGGAAACACCATATATTTT. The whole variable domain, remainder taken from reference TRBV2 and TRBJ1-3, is EPEVTQTPSHQVTQMGQEVILRCVPISNHLYFYWYRQILGQKVEFLVSFYNNEISEKSEIFDDQFSVERPDGSNFTLKIRSTKLEDSAMYFCASSDYVSGNTIYFGEGSWLTVV.

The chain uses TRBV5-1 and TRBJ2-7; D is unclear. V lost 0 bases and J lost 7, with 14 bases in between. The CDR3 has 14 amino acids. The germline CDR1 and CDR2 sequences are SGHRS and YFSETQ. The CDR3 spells CASSLGPAPREQYF. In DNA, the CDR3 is TGCGCCAGCAGCTTGGGTCCCGCTCCTAGGGAGCAGTACTTC.

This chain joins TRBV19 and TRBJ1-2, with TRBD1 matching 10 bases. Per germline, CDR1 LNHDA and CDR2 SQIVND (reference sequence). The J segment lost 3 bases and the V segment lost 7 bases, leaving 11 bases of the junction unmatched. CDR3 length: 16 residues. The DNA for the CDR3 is TGTGCCAGTATAAGCCTTGGGACAGGGGAGGACTATGGCTACACCTTC. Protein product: CASISLGTGEDYGYTF.

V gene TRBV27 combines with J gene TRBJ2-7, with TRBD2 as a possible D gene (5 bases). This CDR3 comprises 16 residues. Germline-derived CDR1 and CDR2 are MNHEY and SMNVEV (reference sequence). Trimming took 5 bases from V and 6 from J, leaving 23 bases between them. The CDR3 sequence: CASSITGVAGVREQYF. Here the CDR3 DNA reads TGTGCCAGCAGTATTACCGGGGTAGCCGGAGTTCGCGAGCAGTACTTC.

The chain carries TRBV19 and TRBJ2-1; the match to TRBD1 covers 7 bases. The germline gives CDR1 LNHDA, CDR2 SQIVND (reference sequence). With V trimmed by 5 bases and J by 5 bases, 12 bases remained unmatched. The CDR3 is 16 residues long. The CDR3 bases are TGTGCCAGTAGTCCGCTCCAGGGGGTGGGGGACAATGAGCAGTTCTTC. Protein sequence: CASSPLQGVGDNEQFF.

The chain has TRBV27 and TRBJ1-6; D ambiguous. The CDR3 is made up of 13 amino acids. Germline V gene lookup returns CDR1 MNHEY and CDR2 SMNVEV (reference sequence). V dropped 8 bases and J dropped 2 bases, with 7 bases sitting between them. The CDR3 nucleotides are TGTGCCAGCCGGGATACCTATAATTCACCCCTCCACTTT. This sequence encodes CASRDTYNSPLHF.